This T cell receptor beta chain is from a study of monozygotic twins with inflammatory bowel disease. TCRdb reworked the 5' RACE reads into one entry per CDR3 protein, no DNA. In all, the sample yields 93,000 or so distinct CDR3 sequences. The germline V gene encodes CDR1 SGHRS and CDR2 YFSETQ. The CDR3 sequence is 14 residues long. This TCR derives from a human donor with ulcerative colitis or Crohn's disease, or a healthy co-twin of an affected twin (not recorded which). The chain joins TRBV5-1 to TRBJ2-5; TCRdb reports TRBD2, a call that lacks DNA to check it against. Sequences were obtained from blood. CDR3 region: CASSLAGLQETQYF.